Listed below are T cell receptor beta chains from one sample, sequenced in a study of CD8 T cells in ankylosing spondylitis. TCRdb called the 5' RACE reads again in MiXCR, with one record for every CDR3 protein. The top ten clones hold approximately 4% of a sample with more than 500,000 distinct CDR3 sequences, approximately 5% of them seen once. Sequenced: blood, either unsorted or a sorted T cell fraction (not recorded which). The receptors derive from a male donor with ankylosing spondylitis. The CDR3 runs from the conserved cysteine through the conserved F or W. A D gene is named only where the DNA matches it firmly. Expanded clones are given a class, and other clones once, few, many or no size at all.

abundance: many; j_gene: TRBJ2-5; d_gene: -; v_gene: TRBV10-3; CDR3aa: CAISGVGRYQETQYF; CDR3nt: TGTGCCATCAGTGGGGTAGGGCGGTACCAAGAGACCCAGTACTTC
abundance: many; j_gene: TRBJ1-3; d_gene: -; v_gene: TRBV7-9; CDR3aa: CASSSLLGSSGNTIYF; CDR3nt: TGTGCCAGCAGCTCCCTATTGGGGAGCTCTGGAAACACCATATATTTT
abundance: many; j_gene: TRBJ1-5; d_gene: -; v_gene: TRBV5-1; CDR3aa: CASSLEGISNQPQHF; CDR3nt: TGCGCCAGCAGCTTGGAAGGTATTAGCAATCAGCCCCAGCATTTT
abundance: many; j_gene: TRBJ2-7; d_gene: -; v_gene: TRBV12-3/TRBV12-4; CDR3aa: CASSLGTHEQYF; CDR3nt: TGTGCCAGCAGTTTAGGGACCCACGAGCAGTACTTC
abundance: -; j_gene: TRBJ1-2; d_gene: -; v_gene: TRBV25-1; CDR3aa: CASSGRGLYGYTF; CDR3nt: TGTGCCAGCAGTGGCAGGGGACTCTATGGCTACACCTTC
abundance: many; j_gene: TRBJ1-5; d_gene: -; v_gene: TRBV5-1; CDR3aa: CASSLEPAPDQPQHF; CDR3nt: TGCGCCAGCAGCTTGGAGCCGGCTCCGGATCAGCCCCAGCATTTT
abundance: -; j_gene: TRBJ2-4; d_gene: -; v_gene: TRBV7-2; CDR3aa: CASSRWPFGEEQYF; CDR3nt: TGTGCCAGCAGCCGGTGGCCCTTCGGGGAGGAACAGTACTTC
abundance: many; j_gene: TRBJ2-7; d_gene: TRBD1; v_gene: TRBV9; CDR3aa: CASSPSWGTTGGTSRYEQYF; CDR3nt: TGTGCCAGCAGCCCTTCATGGGGCACCACAGGGGGCACTTCCCGCTACGAGCAGTACTTC
abundance: many; j_gene: TRBJ2-7; d_gene: -; v_gene: TRBV5-6; CDR3aa: CASSLWAVSYEQYF; CDR3nt: TGTGCCAGCAGCTTGTGGGCCGTCTCCTACGAGCAGTACTTC
abundance: many; j_gene: TRBJ2-3; d_gene: TRBD1; v_gene: TRBV9; CDR3aa: CASAGGLIGTDTQYF; CDR3nt: TGTGCCAGCGCAGGGGGTCTGATCGGCACAGATACGCAGTATTTT
abundance: many; j_gene: TRBJ2-1; d_gene: TRBD2; v_gene: TRBV7-8; CDR3aa: CASSLGASGTYNEQFF; CDR3nt: TGTGCCAGCAGCTTAGGGGCTAGCGGTACCTACAATGAGCAGTTCTTC
abundance: many; j_gene: TRBJ1-1; d_gene: -; v_gene: TRBV20-1; CDR3aa: CSARVLGEGFF; CDR3nt: TGCAGTGCTAGAGTCCTCGGGGAGGGTTTCTTT
abundance: many; j_gene: TRBJ2-4; d_gene: -; v_gene: TRBV28; CDR3aa: CASIEGAKNIQYF; CDR3nt: TGTGCCAGCATCGAGGGAGCCAAAAACATTCAGTACTTC
abundance: few; j_gene: TRBJ2-5; d_gene: -; v_gene: TRBV15; CDR3aa: CATSRDSHLIKETQYF; CDR3nt: TGTGCCACCAGCAGAGATTCCCACTTGATAAAAGAGACCCAGTACTTC
abundance: few; j_gene: TRBJ2-5; d_gene: -; v_gene: TRBV20-1; CDR3aa: CCARDPLASLGETQYF; CDR3nt: TGCTGTGCTAGAGATCCCCTAGCGTCATTGGGAGAGACCCAGTACTTC
abundance: many; j_gene: TRBJ1-2; d_gene: -; v_gene: TRBV20-1; CDR3aa: CSASVGVYGYTF; CDR3nt: TGCAGTGCTAGTGTGGGCGTCTATGGCTACACCTTC
abundance: many; j_gene: TRBJ2-3; d_gene: TRBD1; v_gene: TRBV4-3; CDR3aa: CASSQAPPQGAWTDTQYF; CDR3nt: TGCGCCAGCAGCCAAGCCCCTCCGCAGGGGGCATGGACAGATACGCAGTATTTT
abundance: many; j_gene: TRBJ1-2; d_gene: TRBD1; v_gene: TRBV4-1; CDR3aa: CASSSLVGSVRQGDGYTF; CDR3nt: TGCGCCAGCAGCTCTTTAGTGGGCTCTGTTCGCCAGGGGGATGGCTACACCTTC